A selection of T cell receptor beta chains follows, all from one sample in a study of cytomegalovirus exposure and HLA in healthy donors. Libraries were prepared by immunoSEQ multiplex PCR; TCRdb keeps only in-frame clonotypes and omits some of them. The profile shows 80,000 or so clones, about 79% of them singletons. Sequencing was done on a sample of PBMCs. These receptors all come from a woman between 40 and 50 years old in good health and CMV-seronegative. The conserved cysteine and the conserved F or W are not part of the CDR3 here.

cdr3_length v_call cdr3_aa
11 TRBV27 ASSLGQNTEAF
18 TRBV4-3 ASSGYSKEGPTSSPYEQY
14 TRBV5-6 ASSFGTGVSYTEAF
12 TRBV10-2 ASSGLAGQETQY
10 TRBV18 ASSTTSAEQF
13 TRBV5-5 ASSLYRVAGNTIY
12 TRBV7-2 ASSSRVEAYEQY
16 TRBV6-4 ASSDRTGRGPSNQPQH
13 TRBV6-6 ASGRQGNGNEKLF
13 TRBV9 ASSVAGQSYNEQF
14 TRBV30 AWNLAGTGFNQPQH
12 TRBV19 ASSPPGRNYGYT
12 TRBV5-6 ASLQGDRIETQY
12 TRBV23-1 ASSQFRENEKLF
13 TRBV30 AWSGRLAGYNEQF
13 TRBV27 ASSLTSGLTGELF
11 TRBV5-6 ASSLRVPGGYT
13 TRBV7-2 ASSSKPGGGTEAF
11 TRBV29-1 SVDEGSYNEQF
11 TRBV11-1 ASSLDRFHEQY
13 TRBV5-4 ASSEGQGAGRELF
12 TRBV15 ATSRDYRGDEQF
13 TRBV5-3 ARSSLLGFTGELF
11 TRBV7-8 ASTSPSGGEQY
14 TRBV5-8 ASSFYRGQNTGELF
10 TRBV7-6 ASSRLYNEQF
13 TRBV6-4 ASSDAGGGTDTQY
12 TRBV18 ASLAGEQNNEQF
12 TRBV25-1 ASSKDRVGTEAF
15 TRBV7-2 ASSRRNSGTSSYEQY
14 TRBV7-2 ASSSRALAGGDEQF
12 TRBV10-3 AISEFDRGDEQY
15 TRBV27 ATGLRAGGTSTDTQY
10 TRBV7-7 ASSPDTDTQY
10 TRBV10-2 ASGLREETQY
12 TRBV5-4 ASHKTGSYNEQF
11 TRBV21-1 ASHGQGYYGYT
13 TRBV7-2 ASSLTPGLSYEQY
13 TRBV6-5 ASSYGTGRSETQY
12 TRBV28 ASSLGELASEQY
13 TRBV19 ASDEGGAMNTEAF
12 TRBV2 ASRDSDRVTEAF
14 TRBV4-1 ASSQVSTGSTQPQH
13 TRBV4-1 ASSLGQGLNQPQH
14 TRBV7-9 ASSFQGGPSTDTQY
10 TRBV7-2 ASKGRSYEQY
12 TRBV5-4 ASSSSGSQGTQY
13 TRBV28 ASTTSYSSYNEQF
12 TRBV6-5 ASSTGGVHYGYT
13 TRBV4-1 ASSQAGQGGYEQY
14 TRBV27 ASRSTWDRASEKLF
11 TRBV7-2 ASSLDSHYEQY
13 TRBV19 ASTPDRFSNQPQH